The clone carrying this TCR beta chain was seen more than once but under ten times. Its antigen is unknown. These data come from a study of identical twins. Study-wide findings and caveats: Less excess twin sharing appeared in beta out-of-frame sequences.

The V end was cut by 1 base, the J end by 8 bases, with 18 bases between. CDR1 and CDR2 (germline): SGHAT, FQNNGV. This CDR3 region has 16 residues. TCRdb analysed the 5' RACE reads with MiXCR anew, one entry per CDR3 protein. The sample shows about 570,000 distinct CDR3 sequences, roughly 9.5% of them seen only once. This same sample was also taken into another study, of yellow fever vaccine responses in identical twins.

This TCR came from a woman between 18 and 29 years old in good health. The sample consisted of PBMCs. V usage is TRBV11-2 and J usage is TRBJ2-1, with D uncertain. For the CDR3, the DNA is TGTGCCAGCAGCTTAGTACCCCGAAGTATTGGGGATGAGCAGTTCTTC. It is translated as CASSLVPRSIGDEQFF. Drawing the rest from reference TRBV11-2 and TRBJ2-1, the complete variable domain is EAGVAQSPRYKIIEKRQSVAFWCNPISGHATLYWYQQILGQGPKLLIQFQNNGVVDDSQLPKDRFSAERLKGVDSTLKIQPAKLEDSAVYLCASSLVPRSIGDEQFFGPGTRLTVL.